The present T cell receptor (beta chain) was sequenced within a study of blood T cell repertoires in COVID-19. Study summary: Acute and convalescent COVID-19 samples came from the United States, Italy and Spain. T cells, B-cell-depleted T cells, or PBMCs supplied cDNA or gDNA.

Patients in Seattle were enrolled during active infection, then followed longitudinally. The sample holds one count of this clone. Profiling relied on immunoSEQ multiplex PCR, and the TCRdb table lists in-frame clones only, not all of them. The table includes 250,000 to 300,000 clones, 80% to 90% detected once. The germline V gene has CDR1 MNHEY and CDR2 SVGAGI. This CDR3 has 13 residues. Between the trimmed V and J ends, which lost 2 bases and 8 bases, there was a span of 9 bases. The sample was peripheral blood. This rearrangement joins TRBV6-5 to TRBJ1-4, with a weak D call TRBD1 (5 bases). This sequence originates from a woman in her 30s with COVID-19, enrolled during active disease. The CDR3 region has the DNA TGTGCCAGCAGTTACCAGGGCGGCGAAAAACTGTTTTTT. The encoded protein is CASSYQGGEKLFF.